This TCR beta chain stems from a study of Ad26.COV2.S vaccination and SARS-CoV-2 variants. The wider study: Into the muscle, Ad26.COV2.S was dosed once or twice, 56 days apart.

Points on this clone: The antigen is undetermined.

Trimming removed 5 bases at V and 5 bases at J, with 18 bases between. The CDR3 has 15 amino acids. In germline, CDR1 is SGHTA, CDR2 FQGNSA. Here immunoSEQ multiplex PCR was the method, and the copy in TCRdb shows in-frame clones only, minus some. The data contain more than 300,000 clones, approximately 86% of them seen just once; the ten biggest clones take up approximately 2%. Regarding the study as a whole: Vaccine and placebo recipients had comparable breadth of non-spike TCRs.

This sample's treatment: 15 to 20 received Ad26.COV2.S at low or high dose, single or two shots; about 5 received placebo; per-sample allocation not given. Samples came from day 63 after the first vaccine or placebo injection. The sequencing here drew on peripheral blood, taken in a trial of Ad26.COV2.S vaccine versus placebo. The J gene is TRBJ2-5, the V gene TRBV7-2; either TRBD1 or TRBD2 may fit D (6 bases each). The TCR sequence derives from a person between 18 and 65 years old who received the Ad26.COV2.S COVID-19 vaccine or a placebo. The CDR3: CASSAPRGVGETQYF. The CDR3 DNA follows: TGTGCCAGCAGCGCACCGAGGGGGGTTGGGGAGACCCAGTACTTC.